Sequencing of this T cell receptor beta chain was carried out in a study of T cell changes during pregnancy in multiple sclerosis. The data were produced by immunoSEQ multiplex PCR, yet TCRdb's version contains in-frame clones alone and is incomplete. The data show tens of thousands of clones, about 92% seen once. V trimming: 5 bases; J trimming: 2 bases; junction bases outside the gene matches: 6. The CDR3 is 15 residues long. Germline-derived CDR1 and CDR2 are SEHNR and FQNEAQ (reference sequence). The sequencing here drew on peripheral blood, taken in the first trimester of pregnancy. This clonotype was sampled from a female donor with multiple sclerosis, enrolled in a pregnancy study. The chain couples TRBV7-9 to TRBJ2-7; 10 bases fit TRBD2. CDR3 amino acids: CASSQSGRAAYEQYF. CDR3 in DNA: TGTGCCAGCAGCCAGAGCGGGAGGGCCGCCTACGAGCAGTACTTC.